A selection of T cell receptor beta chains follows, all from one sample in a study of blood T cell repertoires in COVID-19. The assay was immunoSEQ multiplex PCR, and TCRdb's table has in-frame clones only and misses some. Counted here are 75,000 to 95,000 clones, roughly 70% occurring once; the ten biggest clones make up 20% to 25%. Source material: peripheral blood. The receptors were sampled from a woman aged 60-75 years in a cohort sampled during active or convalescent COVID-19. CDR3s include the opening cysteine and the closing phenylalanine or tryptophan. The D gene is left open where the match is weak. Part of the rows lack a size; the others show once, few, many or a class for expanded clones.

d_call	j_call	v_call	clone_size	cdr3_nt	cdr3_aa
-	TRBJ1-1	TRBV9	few	TGTGCCAGCAGCTATTCGGTTGACACTGAAGCTTTCTTT	CASSYSVDTEAFF
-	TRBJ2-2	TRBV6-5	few	TGTGCCAGCAGAGTTCCGGGGTCGAACACCGGGGAGCTGTTTTTT	CASRVPGSNTGELFF
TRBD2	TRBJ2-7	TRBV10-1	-	TGCGCCAGCAGTGAGGCGACTAGCGGGGGGGCCTACGAGCAGTACTTC	CASSEATSGGAYEQYF
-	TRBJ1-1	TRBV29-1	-	TGCAGCGTTGGTAGGGGGGGAAACACTGAAGCTTTCTTT	CSVGRGGNTEAFF
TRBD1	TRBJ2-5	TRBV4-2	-	TGTGCCAGCAGCCAAGATGGGACAGGGTGGTCGAGAGAGACCCAGTACTTC	CASSQDGTGWSRETQYF
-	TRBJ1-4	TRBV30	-	TGTGCCTGGAGTGGGGGGTGGGGGAGGGAACTGTTTTTT	CAWSGGWGRELFF
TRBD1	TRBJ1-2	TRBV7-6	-	TGTGCCAGCAGCTTAGCGTGGACAGGGCGCCGGATTTATGGCTACACCTTC	CASSLAWTGRRIYGYTF
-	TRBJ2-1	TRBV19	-	TGTGCCAGTAGTATTTTAGGGGGGGCCTACAATGAGCAGTTCTTC	CASSILGGAYNEQFF
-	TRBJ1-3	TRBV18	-	TGTGCCAGCGCGGAACAGGGTGGAAACACCATATATTTT	CASAEQGGNTIYF
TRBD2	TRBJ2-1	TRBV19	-	TGTGCCAGTAGTTTTCCTAGCGGGGAAGCCTACAATGAGCAGTTCTTC	CASSFPSGEAYNEQFF
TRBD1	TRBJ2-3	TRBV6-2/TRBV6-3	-	TGTGCCAGCAGTCGCGGACAGGGTCCGGCAGATACGCAGTATTTT	CASSRGQGPADTQYF
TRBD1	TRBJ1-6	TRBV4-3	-	TGCGCCAGCAGCCAAGATCTGGGACAGGGGACCTATAATTCACCCCTCCACTTT	CASSQDLGQGTYNSPLHF
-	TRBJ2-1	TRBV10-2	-	TGCGCCAGCAGTGAGATAGCAGGGGTATACAATGAGCAGTTCTTC	CASSEIAGVYNEQFF
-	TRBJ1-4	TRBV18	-	TGTGCCAGCTCACCATCCGGACTAGGGAATGAAAAACTGTTTTTT	CASSPSGLGNEKLFF
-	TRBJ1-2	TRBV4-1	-	TGCGCCAGCAGCCATGGGGGACTGACAAGCTATGGCTACACCTTC	CASSHGGLTSYGYTF
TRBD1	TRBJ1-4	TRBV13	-	TGTGCCAGCAGCTTACAGGGGGTTGAAAAACTGTTTTTT	CASSLQGVEKLFF
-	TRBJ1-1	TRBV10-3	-	TGTGCCATCAGTGACCTTACAGGGAACACTGAAGCTTTCTTT	CAISDLTGNTEAFF
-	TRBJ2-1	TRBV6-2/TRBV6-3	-	TGTGCCAGCAGTTCTGCGAGGGAGCAGTTCTTC	CASSSAREQFF
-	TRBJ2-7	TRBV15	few	TGTGCCACCAGCAGAATCAGGGGCGAGAGCTCCTACGAGCAGTACTTC	CATSRIRGESSYEQYF
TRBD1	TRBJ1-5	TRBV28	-	TGTGCCAGCAGACGAGGGACAGGGGGAATTCCCCAGCATTTT	CASRRGTGGIPQHF
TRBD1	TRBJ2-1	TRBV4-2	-	TGTGCCAGCAGCCAAGGGACAGGGGGCTACCAGGGGGAGCAGTTCTTC	CASSQGTGGYQGEQFF
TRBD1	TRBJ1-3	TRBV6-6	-	TGTGCCAGCAGTTTCCGGGACAGGGCGGGAAACACCATATATTTT	CASSFRDRAGNTIYF
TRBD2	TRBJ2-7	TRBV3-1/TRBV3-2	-	TGTGCCAGCGGACGGACTAGCGGGGGGGCCGAGCAGTACTTC	CASGRTSGGAEQYF
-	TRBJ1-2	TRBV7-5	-	TGTGCCAGAAGCCCACGCCTACAGGGGGGAAACTATGGCTACACCTTC	CARSPRLQGGNYGYTF
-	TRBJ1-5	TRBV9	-	TGTGCCAGCAGCGTAGTCAGTAATCAGCCCCAGCATTTT	CASSVVSNQPQHF
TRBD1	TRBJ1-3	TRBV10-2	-	TGCGCCAGCAGTGAGACAGGGGGCTTAGGAAACACCATATATTTT	CASSETGGLGNTIYF
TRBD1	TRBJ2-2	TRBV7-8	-	TGTGCCAGCAGCGAGGTGACAGGGGGCACCGGGGAGCTGTTTTTT	CASSEVTGGTGELFF
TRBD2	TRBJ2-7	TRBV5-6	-	TGTGCCAGCAGGTCCGGGACTAGTCAGTACGAGCAGTACTTC	CASRSGTSQYEQYF
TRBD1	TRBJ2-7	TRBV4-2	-	TGTGCCAGCAGCCGCCTGACAGGGGGCTACGAGCAGTACTTC	CASSRLTGGYEQYF
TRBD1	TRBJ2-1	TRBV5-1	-	TGCGCCAGCAGCCGGACAGGGTTCGGCTACAATGAGCAGTTCTTC	CASSRTGFGYNEQFF
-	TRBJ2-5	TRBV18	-	TGTGCCAGCTCACCACCGATCGCGGAAGAGACCCAGTACTTC	CASSPPIAEETQYF
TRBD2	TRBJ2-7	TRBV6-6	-	TGTGCCAGCAGTTACGCGGGGGATTACGAGCAGTACTTC	CASSYAGDYEQYF
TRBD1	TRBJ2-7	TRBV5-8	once	TGTGCCAGCAGCCACCCAGGGACAGGGGTGTCCTACGAGCAGTACTTC	CASSHPGTGVSYEQYF
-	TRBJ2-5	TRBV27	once	TGTGCCAGCAGTTTAACGGTGATTCCTACCCAAGAGACCCAGTACTTC	CASSLTVIPTQETQYF
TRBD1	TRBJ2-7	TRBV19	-	TGTGCCAGTAGTGCCGGGACAGGAGCCTACGAGCAGTACTTC	CASSAGTGAYEQYF
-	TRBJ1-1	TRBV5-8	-	TGTGCCAGCAGCTTGGGAGGGAACACTGAAGCTTTCTTT	CASSLGGNTEAFF
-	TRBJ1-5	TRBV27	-	TGTGCCAGCAGTCCCTCCTGGCGGGGGGACCGAAATCAGCCCCAGCATTTT	CASSPSWRGDRNQPQHF
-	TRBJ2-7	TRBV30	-	TGTGCCTGGAGTGTACGTCAGGGGTTCCGCGAGCAGTACTTC	CAWSVRQGFREQYF
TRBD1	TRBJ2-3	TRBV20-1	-	TGCAGTGCTAGTTACCCGGGACAGGGCACAGATACGCAGTATTTT	CSASYPGQGTDTQYF
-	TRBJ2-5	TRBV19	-	TGTGCCAGTAGTTGGGGCAGGGGTGCCCCCCAAGAGACCCAGTACTTC	CASSWGRGAPQETQYF
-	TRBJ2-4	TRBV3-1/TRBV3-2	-	TGTGCCAGCAGCCAAGAACGGGAGAGCAAAAACATTCAGTACTTC	CASSQERESKNIQYF
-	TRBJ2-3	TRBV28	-	TGTGCCAGCAGTCCTTATCGGGGGTCCACAGATACGCAGTATTTT	CASSPYRGSTDTQYF
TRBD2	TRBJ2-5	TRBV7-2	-	TGTGCCAGCAGCCTCCAGCTAGCGGGGGGGCCGCGGCAAGAGACCCAGTACTTC	CASSLQLAGGPRQETQYF
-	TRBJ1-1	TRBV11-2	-	TGTGCCAGCAGCCTACAGATTAACACTGAAGCTTTCTTT	CASSLQINTEAFF
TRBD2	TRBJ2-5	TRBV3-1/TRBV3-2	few	TGTGCCAGCAGCCAAGAGGCTAGCGGGGGGCGTGAGACCCAGTACTTC	CASSQEASGGRETQYF
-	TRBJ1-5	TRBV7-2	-	TGTGCCAGCAGCCTACAGGGTTTGTACGGCTCAAGCAATCAGCCCCAGCATTTT	CASSLQGLYGSSNQPQHF
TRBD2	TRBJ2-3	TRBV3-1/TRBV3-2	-	TGTGCCAGCAGCCAAGTAAGCGGGGGGGCCGTCTTT	CASSQVSGGAVF
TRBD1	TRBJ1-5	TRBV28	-	TGTGCCAGCAGTTTATTAAGTACAGGGGGGGGTCAGCCCCAGCATTTT	CASSLLSTGGGQPQHF
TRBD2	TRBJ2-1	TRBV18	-	TGTGCCAGCTCACCACTGATGGGACTAGGCTTGGTTGAGCAGTTCTTC	CASSPLMGLGLVEQFF
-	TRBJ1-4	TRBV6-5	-	TGTGCCAGCATGTCGGGGGGCGGTGAAAAACTGTTTTTT	CASMSGGGEKLFF
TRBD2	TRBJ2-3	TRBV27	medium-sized	TGTGCCAGCAGCATAAATTTGGGGGGGAGCACAGATACGCAGTATTTT	CASSINLGGSTDTQYF
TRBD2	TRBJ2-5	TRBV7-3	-	TGTGCCAGCAGCCCCGGGGGGGGACTTGGAGAGACCCAGTACTTC	CASSPGGGLGETQYF
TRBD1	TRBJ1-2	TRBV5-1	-	TGCGCCAGCAGCTTGGACGACAGGGGTCATGGCTACACCTTC	CASSLDDRGHGYTF
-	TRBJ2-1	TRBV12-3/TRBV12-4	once	TGTGCCAGCAGTCGACGGAGGAATGAGCAGTTCTTC	CASSRRRNEQFF
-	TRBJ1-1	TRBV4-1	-	TGCGCCAGCAGCCAAGCCCGGGGGGGAAAGATCTACATGAACACTGAAGCTTTCTTT	CASSQARGGKIYMNTEAFF
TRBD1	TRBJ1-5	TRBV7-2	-	TGTGCCAGCAGCTTAGAACCAGGGGGAGGCAATCAGCCCCAGCATTTT	CASSLEPGGGNQPQHF
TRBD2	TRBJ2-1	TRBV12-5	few	TGTGCTAGTGGTCCCCCTAGCGGGGGGGCAGGGAATGAGCAGTTCTTC	CASGPPSGGAGNEQFF
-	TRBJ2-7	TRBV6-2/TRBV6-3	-	TGTGCCAGCAGTTACGCCACTGCTGGCGAGCAGTACTTC	CASSYATAGEQYF
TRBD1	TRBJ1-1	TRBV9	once	TGTGCCAGCAGCGTAGTAGATTCAGGGGGCCCGAGAGGCACTGAAGCTTTCTTT	CASSVVDSGGPRGTEAFF